Listed below are T cell receptor beta chains from one sample, sequenced in a study of blood T cell repertoires in COVID-19. Data came from immunoSEQ multiplex PCR; TCRdb stores just in-frame clones and leaves some out. The top ten hold roughly 4.9% of the sample, which has approximately 260,000 clones, around 82% seen once. The specimen sequenced was peripheral blood. These receptors originate from a woman aged 80 or over with active or convalescent COVID-19. The CDR3 runs from the conserved cysteine through the conserved F or W. A D gene is named only where the DNA matches it firmly. Some rows have no size entry. The others give once, few or many, or a class for an expanded clone.

d_gene: -; v_gene: TRBV15; j_gene: TRBJ1-6; abundance: once; CDR3aa: CATSTLGQGGSPLHF; CDR3nt: TGTGCCACCAGCACTTTGGGTCAGGGAGGTTCACCCCTCCACTTT
d_gene: -; v_gene: TRBV3-1/TRBV3-2; j_gene: TRBJ1-2; abundance: -; CDR3aa: CASSQGTGGYGYTF; CDR3nt: TGTGCCAGCAGCCAAGGAACCGGGGGATATGGCTACACCTTC
d_gene: -; v_gene: TRBV18; j_gene: TRBJ2-7; abundance: -; CDR3aa: CASSSPGNSYEQYF; CDR3nt: TGTGCCAGCTCATCCCCGGGAAACTCCTACGAGCAGTACTTC
d_gene: TRBD1; v_gene: TRBV5-6; j_gene: TRBJ2-7; abundance: -; CDR3aa: CASSNDRGYEQYF; CDR3nt: TGTGCCAGCAGCAATGACAGGGGGTACGAGCAGTACTTC
d_gene: -; v_gene: TRBV3-1/TRBV3-2; j_gene: TRBJ1-1; abundance: -; CDR3aa: CASSHGQMNTEAFF; CDR3nt: TGTGCCAGCAGCCATGGGCAGATGAACACTGAAGCTTTCTTT
d_gene: -; v_gene: TRBV11-2; j_gene: TRBJ1-3; abundance: -; CDR3aa: CASSLVGFNSGNTIYF; CDR3nt: TGTGCCAGCAGCTTAGTTGGCTTCAACTCTGGAAACACCATATATTTT
d_gene: -; v_gene: TRBV15; j_gene: TRBJ2-3; abundance: -; CDR3aa: CATSRDGTGADTQYF; CDR3nt: TGTGCCACCAGCAGAGATGGTACGGGAGCAGATACGCAGTATTTT
d_gene: TRBD1; v_gene: TRBV5-1; j_gene: TRBJ2-5; abundance: -; CDR3aa: CASSRGAAGQGMRETQYF; CDR3nt: TGCGCCAGCAGCCGTGGGGCTGCGGGACAGGGAATGCGAGAGACCCAGTACTTC
d_gene: -; v_gene: TRBV6-2/TRBV6-3; j_gene: TRBJ1-2; abundance: -; CDR3aa: CASSDSLFYGYTF; CDR3nt: TGTGCCAGCAGTGACAGCCTTTTCTATGGCTACACCTTC
d_gene: -; v_gene: TRBV19; j_gene: TRBJ1-2; abundance: -; CDR3aa: CASSEGAHYANYGYTF; CDR3nt: TGTGCCAGTAGTGAAGGGGCCCATTACGCTAACTATGGCTACACCTTC
d_gene: TRBD1; v_gene: TRBV28; j_gene: TRBJ1-2; abundance: -; CDR3aa: CASSLWDREYGYTF; CDR3nt: TGTGCCAGCAGTTTATGGGACAGGGAATACGGCTACACCTTC
d_gene: -; v_gene: TRBV28; j_gene: TRBJ1-5; abundance: -; CDR3aa: CASSSSGLYSNQPQHF; CDR3nt: TGTGCCAGCAGTTCATCGGGACTATATAGCAATCAGCCCCAGCATTTT
d_gene: -; v_gene: TRBV28; j_gene: TRBJ2-2; abundance: medium-sized; CDR3aa: CASSFRGTGELFF; CDR3nt: TGTGCCAGCAGTTTTCGGGGGACCGGGGAGCTGTTTTTT
d_gene: -; v_gene: TRBV27; j_gene: TRBJ2-3; abundance: once; CDR3aa: CASSLWWRETSTDTQYF; CDR3nt: TGTGCCAGCAGTTTGTGGTGGAGAGAAACTAGCACAGATACGCAGTATTTT
d_gene: TRBD1; v_gene: TRBV19; j_gene: TRBJ1-1; abundance: -; CDR3aa: CASSGTGTVNTEAFF; CDR3nt: TGTGCCAGTAGTGGAACCGGGACAGTGAACACTGAAGCTTTCTTT
d_gene: -; v_gene: TRBV5-1; j_gene: TRBJ2-1; abundance: few; CDR3aa: CASSRGSTSYNEQFF; CDR3nt: TGCGCCAGCAGCCGCGGCTCTACCTCCTACAATGAGCAGTTCTTC
d_gene: -; v_gene: TRBV27; j_gene: TRBJ1-2; abundance: -; CDR3aa: CASSLSRQGSNYGYTF; CDR3nt: TGTGCCAGCAGTTTATCGAGGCAGGGGTCTAACTATGGCTACACCTTC
d_gene: TRBD1; v_gene: TRBV6-5; j_gene: TRBJ2-4; abundance: -; CDR3aa: CASRGTGPKNIQYF; CDR3nt: TGTGCCAGCAGAGGGACAGGCCCAAAAAACATTCAGTACTTC
d_gene: TRBD2; v_gene: TRBV29-1; j_gene: TRBJ2-1; abundance: once; CDR3aa: CSVVGLAENEQFF; CDR3nt: TGCAGCGTTGTGGGACTAGCTGAAAATGAGCAGTTCTTC
d_gene: -; v_gene: TRBV7-2; j_gene: TRBJ2-7; abundance: few; CDR3aa: CASSYQSGDYEQYF; CDR3nt: TGTGCCAGCAGCTACCAGTCGGGGGACTACGAGCAGTACTTC
d_gene: TRBD1; v_gene: TRBV6-5; j_gene: TRBJ2-5; abundance: -; CDR3aa: CASRSAGGETQYF; CDR3nt: TGTGCCAGCCGATCGGCAGGGGGAGAGACCCAGTACTTC
d_gene: -; v_gene: TRBV15; j_gene: TRBJ1-5; abundance: -; CDR3aa: CATSRDRVVQPQHF; CDR3nt: TGTGCCACCAGCAGAGACAGGGTAGTGCAGCCCCAGCATTTT
d_gene: -; v_gene: TRBV29-1; j_gene: TRBJ1-1; abundance: -; CDR3aa: CSVSTGYEAFF; CDR3nt: TGCAGCGTTTCTACAGGATATGAAGCTTTCTTT
d_gene: -; v_gene: TRBV30; j_gene: TRBJ2-5; abundance: -; CDR3aa: CAWSPGTFVGLQETQYF; CDR3nt: TGTGCCTGGAGTCCGGGGACTTTCGTGGGCCTCCAAGAGACCCAGTACTTC
d_gene: TRBD2; v_gene: TRBV2; j_gene: TRBJ2-4; abundance: -; CDR3aa: CASSAEKTSFQYF; CDR3nt: TGTGCCAGCAGTGCTGAGAAGACTAGCTTTCAGTACTTC
d_gene: TRBD2; v_gene: TRBV18; j_gene: TRBJ2-1; abundance: -; CDR3aa: CASSLRLAGPEQFF; CDR3nt: TGTGCCAGCTCACTTCGACTAGCGGGGCCCGAGCAGTTCTTC
d_gene: TRBD1; v_gene: TRBV20-1; j_gene: TRBJ1-5; abundance: -; CDR3aa: CSASGLSGGSITGNQPQHF; CDR3nt: TGCAGTGCTAGTGGGTTGTCAGGGGGCTCGATTACGGGCAATCAGCCCCAGCATTTT